Sequencing of this T cell receptor (beta chain) was carried out in a study of memory CD4+ T cells and cytomegalovirus serostatus. Study results and limitations: Suggested: most of the CMV-linked TCR signature lies in CD4+ memory cells. CD4+ memory repertoires contained about two fifths of the 164 reported CMV TCRbeta sequences.

Single viable CD3+CD4+CD8-CD45RO+ cells were sorted as the memory CD4+ T cells. This CDR3 spans 15 amino acids. J lost 6 bases, V lost 3 bases, and 7 bases had no gene match. Germline loops: CDR1 MNHEY, CDR2 SMNVEV (reference sequence). In the authors' workflow: Out-of-frame sequences were removed, leaving 2,204,828 distinct TCRbeta sequences. Measured with immunoSEQ multiplex PCR; TCRdb has only the in-frame clones, and not every one. V, J and clone size are taken as reported in that table, and D and trimming were inferred from the DNA itself. The data contain about 61,000 clones, 80% of them singletons. About this clone itself: Antigen unknown.

The receptor's source is an adult in good health and CMV-seronegative. Some clones in this sample may be carry-over from other donors' samples. The sample was memory CD4+ T cells from blood. The genes are TRBV27 and TRBJ1-5, with 8 bases that match TRBD1. CDR3 nucleotide sequence: TGTGCCAGCAGTTTTAGGACAGGGTTGGGTCAGCCCCAGCATTTT. Amino acid sequence: CASSFRTGLGQPQHF.